This TCR beta chain was captured by sequencing in a study of post-analysis software for immune sequencing data (dated by TCRdb to about 2015). About the full investigation: Disease courses on record covered relapsing-remitting, secondary progressive and progressive-relapsing multiple sclerosis, though some patients had no subtype annotation. A subset of samples was prepared in parallel using single-end sample barcoding, then pooled and co-amplified after Illumina adapter ligation. The patient repertoires were compared against approximately twelve previously published healthy control repertoires obtained from donors aged roughly 6 to 25 years. Study-level results and caveats: Direct clustering with F measure revealed strong co-clustering of samples prepared in the same batch, which led to a batch-effect correction. The multiple sclerosis patient group was slightly younger than the control group. Significantly lower normalized Chao1 diversity was found in multiple sclerosis patients than in controls, suggesting substantial peripheral T-cell clonal expansion. Roughly 5 TRBV segments, including TRBV5-6, TRBV5-1 and TRBV20-1, were significantly more frequent in patients than controls.

Receptors were amplified or captured by PCR. This sample was sequenced with an Illumina HiSeq 2500. To reduce PCR and sequencing biases, unique molecular identifiers were built into the TCR beta cDNA libraries. About 0.5 million cDNA molecules were obtained for every 1 to 10 million input T cells, so each molecule roughly corresponded to one T cell. The patient libraries were prepared and sequenced using the same protocol as the earlier healthy control dataset. Samples belonging to the same batch were prepared together, multiplexed and sequenced on a shared HiSeq lane. From the authors' description of their analysis: MIGEC was used to process the raw barcoded reads, and molecular identifier groups with only a single read were discarded before consensus assembly and CDR3 extraction. Clonotype tables were post-analysed with VDJtools, normalizing diversity by down-sampling all datasets to the smallest sample size. In repertoire overlap clustering, CDR3 amino acid sequences, but not nucleotide sequences, were matched to correct batch-related cross-sample contamination. TCRdb passed the public sequencing reads through fastp at Q25 and MiXCR, retaining productive beta sequences. Each CDR3 protein appears once, grouped with its most common genes and DNA. The V and J calls here are based on TCRdb, not the publication. The sample table records 650,000 to 900,000 distinct CDR3 sequences; more than 45% of these occur just once. The ten largest clones take up roughly 4.9% of the sample.

To demonstrate the VDJtools post-analysis software, the study profiled TCR beta repertoires from the peripheral blood of around 13 young patients with multiple sclerosis. The multiple sclerosis patients were children and adolescents between roughly 6 and 16 years of age. V gives up 4 bases and J gives up 10 bases, and the segment between their germline ends measures 26 bases. Counted from cysteine to phenylalanine, this CDR3 has 15 amino acids. Only the CDR3 portion is preserved as DNA: 45 bases, with reading frame beginning at the first base. According to the germline V gene, CDR1 reads SQVTM and CDR2 reads ANQGSEA. Note on this clonotype: Its antigen is still unknown. The sample holds no much larger clone one base away, and base qualities are not on file.

Input material: blood. The sequence derives from a girl between 5 and 17 years old with multiple sclerosis. The chain is encoded by TRBV29-1 joined to TRBJ2-7; the D segment might be TRBD1 or TRBD2, since each matches 6 bases. CDR3 loop: CSVVRDGGGPYSQYF. The bases read TGCAGCGTTGTTAGAGACGGGGGCGGCCCTTACTCTCAGTACTTC.